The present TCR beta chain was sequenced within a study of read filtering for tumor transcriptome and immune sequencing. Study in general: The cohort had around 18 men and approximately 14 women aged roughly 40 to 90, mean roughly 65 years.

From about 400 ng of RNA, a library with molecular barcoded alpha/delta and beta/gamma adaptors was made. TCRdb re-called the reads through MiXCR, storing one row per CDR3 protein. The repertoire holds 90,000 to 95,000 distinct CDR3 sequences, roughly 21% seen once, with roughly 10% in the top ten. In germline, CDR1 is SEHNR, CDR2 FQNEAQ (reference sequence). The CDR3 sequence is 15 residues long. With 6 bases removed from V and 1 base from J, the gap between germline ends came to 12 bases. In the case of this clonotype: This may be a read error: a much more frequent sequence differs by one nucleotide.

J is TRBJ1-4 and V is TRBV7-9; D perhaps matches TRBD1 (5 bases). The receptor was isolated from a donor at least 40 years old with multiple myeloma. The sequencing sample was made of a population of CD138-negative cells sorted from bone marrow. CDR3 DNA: TGTGCCAGCAGTCCCGACAGCCGAACTAATGAAAAACTGTTTTTT. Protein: CASSPDSRTNEKLFF.